A single sample gave rise to the 29 T cell receptor beta chains below, sequenced in a study of T-cell memory formation after mild COVID-19. From the 5' RACE reads, TCRdb called clonotypes with MiXCR, one entry per CDR3 protein. There are 250,000 to 300,000 distinct CDR3 sequences in the sample; 15% to 20% occur only once, and roughly 23% lies in the top ten. The sample was PBMCs or a T cell subset sorted from them (not recorded which). These receptors were taken from a man younger than 35 who had mild COVID-19 (a few samples of this study predate the infection). Cell type and time point are not known.

In its sample, this clonotype was seen a few times. This rearrangement joins TRBV7-9 to TRBJ2-3; 16 positions agree with TRBD2. Germline assignment: CDR1 SEHNR and CDR2 FQNEAQ (reference sequence). The J segment lost 4 bases and the V segment lost 8 bases, leaving 9 bases of the junction unmatched. This CDR3 has 17 amino acids. The CDR3 here is CASVTGTSGGAADTQYF. In DNA, the CDR3 is TGTGCCAGCGTCACCGGGACTAGCGGGGGGGCCGCAGATACGCAGTATTTT.

The V gene is TRBV2, the J gene TRBJ2-2, with D hard to call. This CDR3 spans 13 amino acids. Germline V gives CDR1 SNHLY, CDR2 FYNNEI. V was trimmed by 7 bases and J by 1 base, leaving 7 bases between them. The CDR3 region has the DNA TGTGCCAGCACTCCGCTGAACACCGGGGAGCTGTTTTTT. Its translation: CASTPLNTGELFF.

This clonotype was picked up a small number of times. The gene calls are TRBV5-1 and TRBJ2-5; the D gene is possibly TRBD1 (7 bases). Germline-derived CDR1 and CDR2 are SGHRS and YFSETQ. The V end was cut by 0 bases, the J end by 4 bases, with 13 bases between. The CDR3 length is 15 residues. CDR3 in DNA: TGCGCCAGCAGCTTGGGGAGGGGACAGACAGAGACCCAGTACTTC. Its translation is CASSLGRGQTETQYF.

The V call is TRBV24-1, the J call TRBJ2-2, with 9 bases fitting TRBD1. Trimming cost V 3 bases and J 5 bases; bases outside gene matches: 9. Germline lookup yields CDR1 KGHDR and CDR2 SFDVKD. This CDR3 region has 17 residues. This chain's CDR3 is CATSDTTPGTGTGELFF. The CDR3 nucleotides read TGTGCCACCAGTGATACTACCCCCGGGACAGGGACCGGGGAGCTGTTTTTT.

The J gene is TRBJ2-1, the V gene TRBV2; D is possibly TRBD1 (7 bases). CDR3 size: 14 residues. CDR1 SNHLY and CDR2 FYNNEI come from the germline V gene. Deletions cut 6 bases from V and 4 bases from J, with 13 bases between. The CDR3 DNA follows: TGTGCCAGCAGCCGCGGGACAGCATACAATGAGCAGTTCTTC. This encodes CASSRGTAYNEQFF.

This clonotype was seen a few times. The V gene is TRBV11-2, the J gene TRBJ2-1, with 8 bases lining up with TRBD2. V shed 3 bases and J 0 bases; nucleotides not matched to a gene: 7. The CDR3 spans 17 residues. Germline V gene lookup returns CDR1 SGHAT and CDR2 FQNNGV. CDR3 DNA sequence: TGTGCCAGCAGCTTTGGTAGACGGGGGGGCTCCTACAATGAGCAGTTCTTC. Translated, it gives CASSFGRRGGSYNEQFF.

The chain is built from TRBV29-1 and TRBJ2-5; D ambiguous. The ends were cut back, 3 bases at V and 1 base at J, with 9 bases in the middle. The V gene's germline CDR1 is SQVTM and CDR2 ANQGSEA. This CDR3 region has 13 residues. CDR3 in amino acids: CSVDLATQETQYF. CDR3 nucleotides: TGCAGCGTTGATCTGGCTACCCAAGAGACCCAGTACTTC. Using reference TRBV29-1 and TRBJ2-5 for the parts outside the CDR3, the full variable domain is SAVISQKPSRDICQRGTSLTIQCQVDSQVTMMFWYRQQPGQSLTLIATANQGSEATYESGFVIDKFPISRPNLTFSTLTVSNMSPEDSSIYLCSVDLATQETQYFGPGTRLLVL.

The sample holds a few counts of this clonotype. This chain connects TRBV4-3 to TRBJ1-2, with D tentatively TRBD1 (6 bases). The V gene's germline CDR1 is LGHNA and CDR2 YSLEER. Trimming left V 0 bases short and J 4 bases short, with 15 bases between. This CDR3 is 16 amino acids long. CDR3 sequence (DNA): TGCGCCAGCAGCCAAGAGATCCTGGGGGGCGTCTATGGCTACACCTTC. It specifies CASSQEILGGVYGYTF.

This chain connects TRBV9 to TRBJ2-5, with 7 bases that match TRBD1. The CDR3 consists of 14 residues. The V segment lost 2 bases and the J segment 1 base; nucleotides outside the gene matches: 2. Germline CDR1 and CDR2: SGDLS and YYNGEE. CDR3: CASSVGTVQETQYF. For the CDR3, the DNA is TGTGCCAGCAGCGTTGGGACAGTCCAAGAGACCCAGTACTTC. The variable domain in full, with the rest retrieved from reference TRBV9 and TRBJ2-5, is DSGVTQTPKHLITATGQRVTLRCSPRSGDLSVYWYQQSLDQGLQFLIQYYNGEERAKGNILERFSAQQFPDLHSELNLSSLELGDSALYFCASSVGTVQETQYFGPGTRLLVL.

The chain recombines TRBV9 with TRBJ1-1; D gene ambiguous. This CDR3 is built from 15 residues. Trimming pared 3 bases from V and 3 bases from J, leaving 15 bases between. The V gene's germline CDR1 is SGDLS and CDR2 YYNGEE. The CDR3 sequence: CASSGHRGMYTEAFF. The CDR3 coding sequence is TGTGCCAGCAGCGGACACCGGGGAATGTACACTGAAGCTTTCTTT. Variable domain in full (rest from reference TRBV9 and TRBJ1-1): DSGVTQTPKHLITATGQRVTLRCSPRSGDLSVYWYQQSLDQGLQFLIQYYNGEERAKGNILERFSAQQFPDLHSELNLSSLELGDSALYFCASSGHRGMYTEAFFGQGTRLTVV.

This clonotype has only a few counts. The genes are TRBV5-1 and TRBJ2-3; 11 bases map to TRBD2. Trimming took 1 base from V and 6 from J; bases not matched to a gene: 7. CDR1 and CDR2 (germline): SGHRS, YFSETQ. CDR3 size: 16 residues. This CDR3 is CASSLTGTSGMDTQYF. CDR3 bases: TGCGCCAGCAGCTTGACCGGGACTAGCGGTATGGATACGCAGTATTTT.

This chain joins TRBV11-2 and TRBJ1-5, with TRBD1 matching over 7 bases. CDR1 and CDR2 from the germline V gene are SGHAT and FQNNGV. J was trimmed by 5 bases and V by 0 bases; bases with no gene match: 7. The CDR3 totals 16 residues. For the CDR3, the DNA is TGTGCCAGCAGCTTAGAAAAGGGGGCCAAGCATCAGCCCCAGCATTTT. Translation: CASSLEKGAKHQPQHF.

This clonotype was counted only a few times. The rearrangement joins TRBV28 to TRBJ2-5, with D perhaps TRBD1 or TRBD2 (5 bases each). The CDR3 length is 14 residues. V lost 3 bases and J lost 7, with 15 bases in between. In germline, CDR1 is MDHEN, CDR2 SYDVKM. CDR3 sequence: CASSFPGQEGTQYF. Written as DNA, the CDR3 is TGTGCCAGCAGTTTTCCCGGACAAGAGGGGACCCAGTACTTC. The complete variable domain, with remaining parts taken from reference TRBV28 and TRBJ2-5, reads DVKVTQSSRYLVKRTGEKVFLECVQDMDHENMFWYRQDPGLGLRLIYFSYDVKMKEKGDIPEGYSVSREKKERFSLILESASTNQTSMYLCASSFPGQEGTQYFGPGTRLLVL.

The chain links TRBV15 to TRBJ1-5, with D possibly being TRBD1 (6 bases). Trimming shortened V by 0 bases and J by 5 bases, and 17 bases separated the two germline ends. The CDR3 loop spans 17 amino acids. Germline lookup yields CDR1 LNHNV and CDR2 YYDKDF (reference sequence). CDR3 DNA: TGTGCCACCAGCAGAGATCCCTTACAGGGCTACTATCAGCCCCAGCATTTT. This sequence encodes CATSRDPLQGYYQPQHF.

In this sample, this clonotype turned up a few times. The chain joins TRBV20-1 to TRBJ1-1; TRBD1 matches 10 bases. This CDR3 is 13 amino acids long. The germline V gene encodes CDR1 DFQATT and CDR2 SNEGSKA (reference sequence). V lost 7 bases to trimming and J lost 5 bases; unmatched junction nucleotides: 7. The CDR3 DNA sequence: TGCAGTGTTCGACAGGGGGCTGGAACTGAAGCTTTCTTT. Its translation is CSVRQGAGTEAFF.

This clonotype was counted only a few times. V usage is TRBV3-1 and J usage is TRBJ2-7, with D perhaps TRBD1 or TRBD2 (6 bases each). Germline V gives CDR1 LGHDT, CDR2 YNNKEL (reference sequence). Trimming cost V 1 base and J 4 bases, with 14 bases left between them. The CDR3 runs 15 residues. The CDR3 region is CASSQGSRGGYEQYF. The CDR3 DNA is TGTGCCAGCAGCCAAGGGTCCAGGGGAGGATACGAGCAGTACTTC.

The chain is built from TRBV25-1 and TRBJ1-3; 7 nucleotides line up with TRBD1. Unmatched junction bases numbered 3, after V lost 8 bases and J lost 2 bases. Germline CDR1 reads MGHDK; CDR2 reads SYGVNS. The length of the CDR3 is 13 residues. CDR3 sequence (DNA): TGTGCCAGCGGGACAGTCCCTGGAAACACCATATATTTT. This gives the protein CASGTVPGNTIYF.

This clonotype was seen a few times. V gene TRBV15 combines with J gene TRBJ1-1, with 7 bases identical to TRBD1. V trimming: 3 bases; J trimming: 6 bases; junction bases outside the gene matches: 7. Germline V gene sequence: CDR1 LNHNV, CDR2 YYDKDF (reference sequence). The CDR3 runs to 14 residues. DNA of the CDR3: TGTGCCACCAGCAGCATGACAGGGTATTCTGAAGCTTTCTTT. Its protein product is CATSSMTGYSEAFF.

The chain recombines TRBV20-1 with TRBJ2-7; no firm D call. The CDR3 runs 12 residues. Germline lookup yields CDR1 DFQATT and CDR2 SNEGSKA (reference sequence). The germline V and J ends were trimmed by 3 bases and 4 bases, with 10 bases remaining between them. CDR3 amino acids: CSARQGRYEQYF. The CDR3 DNA reads as TGCAGTGCTAGGCAAGGCCGGTACGAGCAGTACTTC.

This chain connects TRBV7-9 to TRBJ2-1; TRBD2 might be the D (5 bases). This CDR3 is 14 amino acids long. V lost 4 bases and J 6 bases, leaving 13 bases between the germline ends. The V gene's germline CDR1 is SEHNR and CDR2 FQNEAQ (reference sequence). The CDR3: CASSSRVSVNEQFF. The CDR3 DNA sequence: TGTGCCAGCAGCTCGCGGGTGTCCGTCAATGAGCAGTTCTTC. The full variable domain, in which reference TRBV7-9 and TRBJ2-1 provide the parts outside the CDR3, is DTGVSQNPRHKITKRGQNVTFRCDPISEHNRLYWYRQTLGQGPEFLTYFQNEAQLEKSRLLSDRFSAERPKGSFSTLEIQRTEQGDSAMYLCASSSRVSVNEQFFGPGTRLTVL.

The chain carries TRBV4-1 and TRBJ2-6; D is uncertain. Trimming left V 0 bases short and J 2 bases short, with 14 bases between. The V gene's germline CDR1 is MGHRA and CDR2 YSYEKL. This CDR3 is built from 18 residues. CDR3 protein: CASSQEIFSAPGANVLTF. CDR3 nucleotide sequence: TGCGCCAGCAGCCAAGAAATATTTTCGGCTCCTGGGGCCAACGTCCTGACTTTC.

The V and J genes are TRBV7-2 and TRBJ2-7; no definite D call. Germline CDR1 reads SGHTA; CDR2 reads FQGNSA. The germline V and J ends were trimmed by 1 base and 5 bases, with 12 bases remaining between them. This CDR3 has 14 residues. The CDR3 sequence is CASSLEVGRDEQYV. The CDR3 DNA reads TGTGCCAGCAGCTTAGAAGTGGGTAGAGACGAGCAGTACGTC.

Only a few counts were recorded for this clonotype. This chain uses TRBV5-6 with TRBJ1-1; no definite D call. This CDR3 has 12 residues. V was cut by 3 bases and J by 6 bases, with 9 bases left in between. Germline V gene lookup returns CDR1 SGHDT and CDR2 YYEEEE. The CDR3 DNA reads as TGTGCCAGCAGCTACCGGCAGGCTGAAGCTTTCTTT. Encoded protein: CASSYRQAEAFF.

This clonotype has only a few counts. This sequence joins TRBV30 and TRBJ1-1, with a weak D call TRBD1 (5 bases). Germline V gene sequence: CDR1 GTSNPN, CDR2 SVGIG (reference sequence). V shed 0 bases and J shed 8 bases, with 7 bases lying between them. The length of the CDR3 is 11 residues. CDR3 region: CAWSVGGEAFF. The CDR3 bases are TGTGCCTGGAGTGTCGGGGGGGAAGCTTTCTTT.

The chain recombines TRBV5-1 with TRBJ2-1; D may be TRBD2 (7 bases). The V gene lost 1 base and the J gene lost 4 bases, with 12 bases spanning the gap. From germline, CDR1 is SGHRS and CDR2 YFSETQ. This CDR3 comprises 15 residues. CDR3 amino acids: CASSLSRGGYNEQFF. The CDR3 bases are TGCGCCAGCAGCTTGTCTAGGGGGGGATACAATGAGCAGTTCTTC.

This clonotype was recorded a few times. V and J are TRBV6-6 and TRBJ2-1, with 7 bases matching TRBD1. The V segment lost 6 bases and the J segment 8 bases; nucleotides outside the gene matches: 10. CDR3 length: 14 residues. Germline V gene sequence: CDR1 MNHNY, CDR2 SVGAGI (reference sequence). CDR3 region: CASSQGVGSHEQFF. The CDR3 coding sequence is TGTGCCAGCAGCCAGGGGGTGGGTTCGCATGAGCAGTTCTTC.

This clonotype has just a few counts. V usage is TRBV20-1 and J usage is TRBJ2-3, with TRBD1 matching 9 bases. This CDR3 region has 16 residues. Per the germline V gene, CDR1 is DFQATT and CDR2 is SNEGSKA (reference sequence). V shed 4 bases, J shed 2 bases, and the junction held 10 bases outside the gene matches. In nucleotides, the CDR3 is TGCAGTGCTAAACGAACAGGGGGCGGGCTCACAGATACGCAGTATTTT. It translates to CSAKRTGGGLTDTQYF.

V is TRBV5-1 and J is TRBJ2-2, with 7 bases that match TRBD1. Germline values: CDR1 SGHRS, CDR2 YFSETQ. This CDR3 contains 14 residues. J was trimmed by 7 bases and V by 4 bases; bases with no gene match: 7. The DNA for the CDR3 is TGCGCCAGCAGCCCGGGACAGTGGGACGGGGAGCTGTTTTTT. Residues: CASSPGQWDGELFF.

J is TRBJ2-1 and V is TRBV7-9; 12 bases fit TRBD2. The junction had 11 bases not matched to a gene; V was cut back by 4 bases and J by 7 bases. There are 17 residues in the CDR3. Germline-derived CDR1 and CDR2 are SEHNR and FQNEAQ (reference sequence). Here the CDR3 DNA reads TGTGCCAGCAGCTCTCTAGGGCGGCTAGCGGGGGGGAATGAGCAGTTCTTC. Translating it yields CASSSLGRLAGGNEQFF.